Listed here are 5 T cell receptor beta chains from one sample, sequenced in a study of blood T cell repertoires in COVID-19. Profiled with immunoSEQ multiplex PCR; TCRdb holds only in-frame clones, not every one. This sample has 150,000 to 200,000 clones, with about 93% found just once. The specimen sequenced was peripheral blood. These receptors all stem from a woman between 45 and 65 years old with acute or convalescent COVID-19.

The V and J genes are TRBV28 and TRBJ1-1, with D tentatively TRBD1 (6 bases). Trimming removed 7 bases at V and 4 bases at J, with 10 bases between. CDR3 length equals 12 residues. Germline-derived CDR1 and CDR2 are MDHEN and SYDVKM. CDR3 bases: TGTGCCAGCATTACAGGGATCACTGAAGCTTTCTTT. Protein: CASITGITEAFF.

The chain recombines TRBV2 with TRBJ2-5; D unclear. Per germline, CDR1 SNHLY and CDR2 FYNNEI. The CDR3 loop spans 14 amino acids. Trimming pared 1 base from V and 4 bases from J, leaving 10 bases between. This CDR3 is CASSEGRVGETQYF. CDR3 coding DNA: TGTGCCAGCAGTGAAGGTCGCGTCGGAGAGACCCAGTACTTC.

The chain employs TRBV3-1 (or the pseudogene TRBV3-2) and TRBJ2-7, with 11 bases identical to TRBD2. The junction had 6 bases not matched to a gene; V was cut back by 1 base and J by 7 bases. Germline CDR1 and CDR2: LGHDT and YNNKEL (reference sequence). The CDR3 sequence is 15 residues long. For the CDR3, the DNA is TGTGCCAGCAGCCAAGCTTCTAGCGGGAGGAGAGAGCAGTACTTC. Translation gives CASSQASSGRREQYF.

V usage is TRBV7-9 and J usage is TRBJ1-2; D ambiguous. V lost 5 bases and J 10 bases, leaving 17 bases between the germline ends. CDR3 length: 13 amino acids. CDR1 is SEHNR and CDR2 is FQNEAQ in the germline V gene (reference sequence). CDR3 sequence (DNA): TGTGCCAGCAGCAGATGGGATGGGCGGGACTACACCTTC. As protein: CASSRWDGRDYTF.

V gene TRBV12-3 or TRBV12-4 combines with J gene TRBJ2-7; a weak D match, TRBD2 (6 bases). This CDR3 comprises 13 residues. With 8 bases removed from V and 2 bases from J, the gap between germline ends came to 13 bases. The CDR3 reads CASRAGLTYEQYF. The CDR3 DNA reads TGTGCCAGCCGGGCGGGACTTACCTACGAGCAGTACTTC.